This TCR beta chain is from a study of blood T cells in healthy people across ages. Notes on the study in general: The CMV status of each donor remained undetermined, and this could have confounded shifts in expanded clonotypes. Reliance upon unsorted PBMCs precluded definitive naive versus antigen-experienced comparison.

This CDR3 comprises 14 residues. Germline-derived CDR1 and CDR2 are SGHRS and YFSETQ. This clonotype was recorded a few times. Its antigen is not identified. Each individual donor underwent a draw of approximately 10 milliliters of peripheral blood. A second about 6 to 12 cycle PCR used barcoded and J-beta primers. Each single sample gave us at least 2.5 million CDR3-containing paired-end reads. MiXCR, run by TCRdb on the 5' RACE reads, gives a single entry per CDR3 protein. The table has 850,000 to 1,000,000 distinct CDR3 sequences, approximately 50% seen once. This receptor was obtained from a woman aged 55-75 years in good health. The sample comprised blood. This chain connects TRBV5-1 to TRBJ2-4; D may be TRBD1 (7 bases). The tail of the sequence fits TRBJ2-7 better, so the J call may be wrong. DNA for the CDR3: TGCGCCAGCAGCCCCCAGACAGGGAGGAACGAGCAGTACTTC. Residues: CASSPQTGRNEQYF.